This TCR beta chain is from a study of T cells in Graves' hyperthyroidism and ophthalmopathy. Researchers took RNA transcripts and amplified the TCR beta CDR3 regions from them. RT-PCR in the first round (using the HTBI primer set) targeted the TCR CDR3. MiXCR was run by TCRdb on the multiplex PCR reads, yielding one entry per CDR3 protein. The table has hundreds of thousands of distinct CDR3 sequences, 35% seen once. In its sample, this clonotype was seen many times. Patients counted as stable if ophthalmopathy did not develop within 18 months. Germline CDR1 and CDR2: SNHLY and FYNNEI. V lost 7 bases and J lost 1, with 10 bases in between. The CDR3 is made up of 13 amino acids.

Specimen: blood. This receptor was identified in a middle-aged woman with Graves' hyperthyroidism. The V gene is TRBV2, the J gene TRBJ1-1; no clear D. CDR3 sequence: CASKIEGNTEAFF. For the CDR3, the DNA is TGTGCCAGCAAAATAGAAGGGAACACTGAAGCTTTCTTT.